The 26 T cell receptor beta chains below were found in one sample sequenced in a study of T cells in Graves' hyperthyroidism and ophthalmopathy. Using RNA transcripts as the source, TCR beta CDR3 regions were amplified. Carried out on the TCR CDR3, a first-round RT-PCR used the HTBI primer set. Using its own MiXCR run on the multiplex PCR reads, TCRdb lists one record per CDR3 protein. The top ten hold around 60% of the sample, which has under 300,000 distinct CDR3 sequences, roughly 22% seen once. The specimen was blood. These receptor sequences come from a man younger than 45 with Graves' ophthalmopathy.

This clonotype was detected ten times or more. CDR3 nucleotides: TGTGCCAGCAGTGGTAGGGGGCTAGCGGGAGCCGCCTACGAGCAGTACTTC. It specifies CASSGRGLAGAAYEQYF. The J gene is TRBJ2-7, the V gene TRBV2, with 10 bases lining up with TRBD2. The V gene's germline CDR1 is SNHLY and CDR2 FYNNEI. The V gene end was trimmed by 4 bases and the J gene end by 2 bases; junction bases not matched to a gene: 11. The CDR3 is made up of 17 amino acids. The whole variable domain, filled in from reference TRBV2 and TRBJ2-7, reads EPEVTQTPSHQVTQMGQEVILRCVPISNHLYFYWYRQILGQKVEFLVSFYNNEISEKSEIFDDQFSVERPDGSNFTLKIRSTKLEDSAMYFCASSGRGLAGAAYEQYFGPGTRLTVT.

This clonotype was observed a handful of times. The chain has TRBV7-8 and TRBJ2-1; either TRBD1 or TRBD2 may supply D (5 bases each). V was trimmed by 5 bases and J by 9 bases, leaving 11 bases between them. The CDR3 spans 12 residues. Per the germline V gene, CDR1 is SGHVS and CDR2 is FQNEAQ. DNA for the CDR3: TGTGCCAGCAGCACCCCGAGGGGTGAGCAGTTCTTC. Translating gives CASSTPRGEQFF.

At least ten counts were recorded for this clonotype. V usage is TRBV3-1 and J usage is TRBJ2-1; 7 nucleotides agree with TRBD2. V gave up 0 bases and J gave up 9 bases; unmatched junction bases: 14. This CDR3 comprises 17 residues. Per germline, CDR1 LGHDT and CDR2 YNNKEL (reference sequence). The CDR3 nucleotides are TGTGCCAGCAGCCAAGATATCCTCGGCGGGAGTGGTCTTGAGCAGTTCTTC. Protein sequence: CASSQDILGGSGLEQFF.

V is TRBV11-2 and J is TRBJ2-2, with TRBD2 matching 7 bases. Germline V gene lookup returns CDR1 SGHAT and CDR2 FQNNGV. This CDR3 has 15 residues. V trimming: 5 bases; J trimming: 4 bases; junction bases outside the gene matches: 7. In DNA form, the CDR3 reads TGTGCCAGCAGCCGCGGGAGTTGGGGCACCGGGGAGCTGTTTTTT. Protein sequence: CASSRGSWGTGELFF.

This rearrangement joins TRBV6-5 to TRBJ2-7; 7 positions agree with TRBD1. CDR1 and CDR2 from the germline V gene are MNHEY and SVGAGI. The V segment lost 6 bases and the J segment 7 bases; nucleotides outside the gene matches: 12. CDR3 length: 14 residues. The CDR3 DNA sequence: TGTGCCAGCAGCTATGACAGGGCTCTGAAGGAGCAGTACTTC. It specifies CASSYDRALKEQYF.

The sample holds a few counts of this clonotype. The chain links TRBV2 to TRBJ2-3; TRBD2 matches at 7 bases. The J segment lost 3 bases and the V segment lost 4 bases, leaving 7 bases of the junction unmatched. The germline CDR1 and CDR2 sequences are SNHLY and FYNNEI. This CDR3 has 15 residues. Here the CDR3 DNA reads TGTGCCAGCAGTGTTGCCCTAGCGGATACAGATACGCAGTATTTT. Translating it yields CASSVALADTDTQYF.

This clonotype was recorded many times. The V gene is TRBV5-1, the J gene TRBJ2-4; 7 bases line up with TRBD1. Germline-derived CDR1 and CDR2 are SGHRS and YFSETQ. The CDR3 is 14 residues long. With 2 bases clipped from V and 7 bases from J, the junction kept 6 bases outside the gene matches. CDR3 coding DNA: TGCGCCAGCAGCTTTAGACAGGGCCGGAACATTCAGTACTTC. This gives the protein CASSFRQGRNIQYF.

This clonotype has at least ten counts. The chain recombines TRBV11-2 with TRBJ2-2; a possible D gene is TRBD1 (6 bases). Germline CDR1 SGHAT, CDR2 FQNNGV. The CDR3 sequence is 15 residues long. The V end was cut by 5 bases, the J end by 4 bases, with 14 bases between. The CDR3 sequence is CASSATGHGTGELFF. In DNA form, the CDR3 reads TGTGCCAGCAGCGCTACGGGACACGGCACCGGGGAGCTGTTTTTT.

This clonotype was recorded a few times. The chain joins TRBV7-6 to TRBJ1-5, with no clear D. The CDR3 spans 14 residues. Germline V lookup: CDR1 SGHVS, CDR2 FNYEAQ. Trimming pared 0 bases from V and 3 bases from J, leaving 6 bases between. The CDR3 sequence is CASSLAPDNQPQHF. The CDR3 DNA sequence: TGTGCCAGCAGCTTAGCTCCTGACAATCAGCCCCAGCATTTT.

The chain links TRBV19 to TRBJ2-5; 7 bases align to TRBD2. The ends lost 3 bases at V and 6 bases at J; junction bases unmatched: 10. Germline assignment: CDR1 LNHDA and CDR2 SQIVND (reference sequence). The CDR3 spans 15 residues. Here the CDR3 reads CASSIRGRAEQTQYF. CDR3 DNA sequence: TGTGCCAGTAGTATTCGGGGGAGGGCCGAACAGACCCAGTACTTC.

This clonotype was seen more than once but under ten times. The V gene is TRBV10-3, the J gene TRBJ1-2; 9 positions agree with TRBD1. Germline V gene data show CDR1 as ENHRY and CDR2 as SYGVKD. The V segment lost 4 bases and the J segment 6 bases; nucleotides outside the gene matches: 6. CDR3 length: 14 amino acids. CDR3: CAISAYRGPDGYTF. The CDR3 DNA reads TGTGCCATCAGTGCTTACAGGGGGCCCGATGGCTACACCTTC.

This clonotype has only one observation. V usage is TRBV20-1 and J usage is TRBJ2-3, with 11 positions matching TRBD2. The CDR3 length is 14 residues. Looked up from germline, CDR1 is DFQATT and CDR2 is SNEGSKA (reference sequence). Trimming took 6 bases from V and 5 from J; bases not matched to a gene: 7. The CDR3 DNA reads TGCAGTGCCATAGCGGGAGGGCCCGGAGATACGCAGTATTTT. Translation gives CSAIAGGPGDTQYF.

This clonotype was counted many times. The rearrangement links TRBV13 to TRBJ2-5; D is unclear. CDR3 size: 12 residues. Per germline, CDR1 PRHDT and CDR2 FYEKMQ (reference sequence). Trimming removed 2 bases at V and 3 bases at J, with 4 bases between. In nucleotides, the CDR3 is TGTGCCAGCAGCTTAATGGAAGAGACCCAGTACTTC. Its protein is CASSLMEETQYF.

This chain connects TRBV7-2 to TRBJ2-5, with TRBD2 matching 7 bases. The CDR3 runs to 13 residues. CDR1 SGHTA and CDR2 FQGNSA come from the germline V gene. J was trimmed by 4 bases and V by 8 bases; bases with no gene match: 7. CDR3 DNA sequence: TGTGCCAGCGGGGGGGAGCAGCGAGAGACCCAGTACTTC. Translating gives CASGGEQRETQYF.

A remark on this clonotype: A read error is possible here, since a much larger clone lies one base away. The V call is TRBV28, the J call TRBJ2-7, with 9 nucleotides matching TRBD1. The CDR3 covers 15 residues. V shed 2 bases, J shed 6 bases, and the junction held 8 bases outside the gene matches. Germline loops: CDR1 MDHEN, CDR2 SYDVKM. CDR3 DNA: TGTGCCAGCAGTTTAGGGACAGGGCTGGGGTGCGAGCAGTACTTC. Protein sequence: CASSLGTGLGCEQYF.

The genes are TRBV7-9 and TRBJ1-2, with D tentatively TRBD1 (5 bases). Germline V gene sequence: CDR1 SEHNR, CDR2 FQNEAQ (reference sequence). V lost 3 bases, J lost 8 bases, and 28 bases lay in between. This CDR3 has 18 amino acids. Written as DNA, the CDR3 is TGTGCCAGCAGCTTCAACGAAGGGGCCGGATCCTTCTCGGGGGGCTACACCTTC. This translates into CASSFNEGAGSFSGGYTF.

This clonotype was observed at least ten times. V and J are TRBV2 and TRBJ2-7; 10 positions agree with TRBD1. The CDR3 sequence is 14 residues long. Germline-derived CDR1 and CDR2 are SNHLY and FYNNEI. Trimming took 6 bases from V and 3 from J; bases not matched to a gene: 5. The CDR3 DNA follows: TGTGCCAGCAGGAGGACAGGGGGATTCTACGAGCAGTACTTC. This translates into CASRRTGGFYEQYF.

The sample holds a few counts of this clonotype. The gene calls are TRBV7-2 and TRBJ2-3; a weak D match, TRBD2 (5 bases). Per germline, CDR1 SGHTA and CDR2 FQGNSA. The CDR3 is 13 amino acids. The germline V and J ends were trimmed by 6 bases and 0 bases, with 7 bases remaining between them. The CDR3 coding sequence is TGTGCCAGCAGGAGGACTAGCACAGATACGCAGTATTTT. This translates into CASRRTSTDTQYF.

In its sample, this clonotype was seen many times. The chain employs TRBV30 and TRBJ2-6, with no clear D. The germline V gene encodes CDR1 GTSNPN and CDR2 SVGIG (reference sequence). The CDR3 is 16 amino acids. V was shortened by 1 base and J by 2 bases, with 12 bases between the two germline ends. CDR3 protein: CAWSDTKKAGANVLTF. CDR3 coding DNA: TGTGCCTGGAGTGACACTAAGAAGGCTGGGGCCAACGTCCTGACTTTC.

The chain has TRBV19 and TRBJ2-1; TRBD2 is a possible D gene (6 bases). V was pared by 6 bases and J by 6 bases, with 18 bases between. Germline CDR1 LNHDA, CDR2 SQIVND (reference sequence). CDR3 size: 15 residues. The CDR3 reads CASSAPGLTRNEQFF. The CDR3, as DNA: TGTGCCAGTAGCGCCCCGGGACTCACCCGCAATGAGCAGTTCTTC.

The chain joins TRBV20-1 to TRBJ1-4; no clear D. CDR1 DFQATT and CDR2 SNEGSKA come from the germline V gene (reference sequence). V was clipped by 7 bases and J by 6 bases, with 24 bases between them. The length of the CDR3 is 16 residues. CDR3 bases: TGCAGTGATGCCCCCTACACGCCACTACGGGATGAAAAACTGTTTTTT. Protein product: CSDAPYTPLRDEKLFF.

This clonotype was seen just once. The chain is built from TRBV20-1 and TRBJ2-7; D might be TRBD2 (6 bases). The CDR3 consists of 15 residues. From germline, CDR1 is DFQATT and CDR2 SNEGSKA (reference sequence). V shed 4 bases and J shed 2 bases, with 18 bases lying between them. The DNA of the CDR3 is TGCAGTGCTACACCGGGACTCCAGTCCCCCTACGAGCAGTACTTC. Amino acid sequence: CSATPGLQSPYEQYF.

The genes are TRBV29-1 and TRBJ2-7; D is uncertain. The CDR3 runs to 13 residues. Looked up from germline, CDR1 is SQVTM and CDR2 is ANQGSEA. Deletions cut 7 bases from V and 0 bases from J, with 13 bases between. The CDR3 loop is CSARAAVSYEQYF. As DNA, the CDR3 is TGCAGCGCTAGGGCCGCAGTCTCCTACGAGCAGTACTTC.

This clonotype was detected many times. The rearrangement uses TRBV12-3 or TRBV12-4 and TRBJ2-3, with D possibly being TRBD1 (5 bases). The germline V and J ends were trimmed by 7 bases and 4 bases, with 18 bases remaining between them. The CDR3 sequence is 15 residues long. As DNA, the CDR3 is TGTGCCAGCAACACGAGGACAAACGCGGCAGATACGCAGTATTTT. Residues: CASNTRTNAADTQYF.

The sample holds a few counts of this clonotype. The chain carries TRBV3-1 and TRBJ1-6; D gene uncertain. The CDR3 has 14 residues. Trimming removed 2 bases at V and 11 bases at J, with 13 bases between. Germline CDR1 LGHDT, CDR2 YNNKEL (reference sequence). CDR3 nucleotides: TGTGCCAGCAGCCAATGGGCGGAGAGGACACCCCTCCACTTT. This translates into CASSQWAERTPLHF.

J is TRBJ2-7 and V is TRBV7-3; the D gene is possibly TRBD2 (7 bases). Between the trimmed V and J ends, which lost 5 bases and 4 bases, there was a span of 18 bases. CDR1 and CDR2 from the germline V gene are SGHTA and FQGTGA. The CDR3 contains 15 residues. The CDR3 spells CASSVRAGAGYEQYF. The CDR3 bases are TGTGCCAGCAGCGTGAGGGCGGGGGCAGGGTACGAGCAGTACTTC. Complete variable domain (other parts from reference TRBV7-3 and TRBJ2-7): GAGVSQTPSNKVTEKGKYVELRCDPISGHTALYWYRQSLGQGPEFLIYFQGTGAADDSGLPNDRFFAVRPEGSVSTLKIQRTERGDSAVYLCASSVRAGAGYEQYFGPGTRLTVT.